This is a list of T cell receptor beta chains from one sample in a study of Tregs in tolerant kidney transplant recipients. Data came from immunoSEQ multiplex PCR; TCRdb stores just in-frame clones and leaves some out. The sample has roughly 80,000 clones; around 90% are singletons. The sample here was CD4+ T cells from blood (PBMCs), taken 24 months after the transplant. These receptors all stem from a human patient who received a combined kidney and bone marrow transplant. The graft donor may have given rise to some T cells. Both conserved end residues are trimmed from each CDR3.

j_gene: TRBJ2-3
v_gene: TRBV5-1
len: 14
CDR3aa: ASSPAGRTSTDTQY

j_gene: TRBJ1-3
v_gene: TRBV9
len: 13
CDR3aa: ASSVRGNSGNTIY

j_gene: TRBJ2-7
v_gene: TRBV11-2
len: 13
CDR3aa: ASSFGGGPSYEQY

j_gene: TRBJ2-7
v_gene: TRBV10-1
len: 15
CDR3aa: ACPGQGGRTSSSEQY

j_gene: TRBJ2-1
v_gene: TRBV5-4
len: 15
CDR3aa: ASSLAIASGGANEQF

j_gene: TRBJ1-2
v_gene: TRBV19
len: 13
CDR3aa: ASSRGQVANYGYT

j_gene: TRBJ1-5
v_gene: TRBV6-1
len: 10
CDR3aa: ATATGYQPQH

j_gene: TRBJ2-6
v_gene: TRBV5-1
len: 13
CDR3aa: ASSLSGSGANVLT

j_gene: TRBJ2-7
v_gene: TRBV6-1
len: 13
CDR3aa: ASTRAGGVDYEQY

j_gene: TRBJ1-5
v_gene: TRBV2
len: 10
CDR3aa: ASSDFDQPQH

j_gene: TRBJ2-1
v_gene: TRBV7-3
len: 13
CDR3aa: ASSPGTVAYNEQF

j_gene: TRBJ2-5
v_gene: TRBV28
len: 11
CDR3aa: ASRETAQETQY

j_gene: TRBJ2-3
v_gene: TRBV10-3
len: 12
CDR3aa: AIGGGTRGDTQY

j_gene: TRBJ2-2
v_gene: TRBV5-1
len: 14
CDR3aa: ASSLNVRQGTGELF

j_gene: TRBJ2-7
v_gene: TRBV19
len: 10
CDR3aa: ASRQGADEQY

j_gene: TRBJ2-3
v_gene: TRBV10-3
len: 12
CDR3aa: ATRQGLGTDTQY

j_gene: TRBJ2-1
v_gene: TRBV11-3
len: 14
CDR3aa: ASSLSGTSSSFKQF

j_gene: TRBJ1-2
v_gene: TRBV7-8
len: 16
CDR3aa: ASSPSPLDRDGNYGYT

j_gene: TRBJ1-4
v_gene: TRBV27
len: 12
CDR3aa: ASSSTGGPEKLF

j_gene: TRBJ1-6
v_gene: TRBV30
len: 11
CDR3aa: AQGAAYNSPLH

j_gene: TRBJ2-3
v_gene: TRBV4-1
len: 12
CDR3aa: ASSPGVATDTQY

j_gene: TRBJ1-2
v_gene: TRBV28
len: 12
CDR3aa: ASGQGLANYGYT

j_gene: TRBJ1-1
v_gene: TRBV19
len: 11
CDR3aa: ASSYTGNTEAF

j_gene: TRBJ2-4
v_gene: TRBV7-2
len: 14
CDR3aa: ASRMTGGAAKNIQY

j_gene: TRBJ1-1
v_gene: TRBV19
len: 14
CDR3aa: ASRLVRQGYNTEAF

j_gene: TRBJ1-1
v_gene: TRBV6-5
len: 9
CDR3aa: ASSYWGHAF

j_gene: TRBJ1-5
v_gene: TRBV2
len: 11
CDR3aa: ASSWGPNQPQH

j_gene: TRBJ2-1
v_gene: TRBV7-9
len: 16
CDR3aa: ASSLWRGSGSSYNEQF

j_gene: TRBJ2-1
v_gene: TRBV18
len: 9
CDR3aa: ASSLANEQF

j_gene: TRBJ1-2
v_gene: TRBV5-6
len: 14
CDR3aa: ASSFILGQGIYGYT

j_gene: TRBJ1-1
v_gene: TRBV11-3
len: 11
CDR3aa: ASSFRERTEAF

j_gene: TRBJ2-5
v_gene: TRBV5-6
len: 14
CDR3aa: ASSFGGRLYQETQY